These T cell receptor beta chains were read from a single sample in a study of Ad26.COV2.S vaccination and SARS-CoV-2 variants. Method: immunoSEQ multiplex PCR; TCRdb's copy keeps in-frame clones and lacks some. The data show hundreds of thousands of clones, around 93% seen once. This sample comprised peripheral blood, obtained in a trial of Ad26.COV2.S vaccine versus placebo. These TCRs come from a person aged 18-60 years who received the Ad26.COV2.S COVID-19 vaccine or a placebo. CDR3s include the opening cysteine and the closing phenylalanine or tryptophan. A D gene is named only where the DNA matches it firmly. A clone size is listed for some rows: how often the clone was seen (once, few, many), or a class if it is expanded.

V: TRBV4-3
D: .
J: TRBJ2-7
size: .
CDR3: CASSQDAPGPYEQYF
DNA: TGCGCCAGCAGCCAAGACGCCCCGGGTCCCTACGAGCAGTACTTC

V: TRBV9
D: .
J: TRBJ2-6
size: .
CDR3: CASSALLGAGANVLTF
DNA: TGTGCCAGCAGCGCGCTCTTGGGTGCTGGGGCCAACGTCCTGACTTTC

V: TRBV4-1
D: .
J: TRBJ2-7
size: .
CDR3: CASSQQGSGYEQYF
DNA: TGCGCCAGCAGCCAACAGGGTTCAGGCTACGAGCAGTACTTC

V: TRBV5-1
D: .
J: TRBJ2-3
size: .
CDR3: CASSLVSGARDTQYF
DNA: TGCGCCAGCAGCTTGGTTTCGGGGGCCAGAGATACGCAGTATTTT

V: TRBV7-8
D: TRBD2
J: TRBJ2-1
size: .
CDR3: CASSQTSGAYNEQFF
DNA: TGTGCCAGCAGCCAGACTAGCGGGGCGTACAATGAGCAGTTCTTC

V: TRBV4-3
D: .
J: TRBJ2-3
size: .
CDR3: CASSQSLLGRVDTQYF
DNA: TGCGCCAGCAGCCAAAGTCTTTTGGGCAGGGTAGATACGCAGTATTTT

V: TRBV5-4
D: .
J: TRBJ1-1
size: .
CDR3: CASSPGSTEAFF
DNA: TGTGCCAGCAGTCCTGGGAGCACTGAAGCTTTCTTT

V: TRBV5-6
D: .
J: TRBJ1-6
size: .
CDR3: CASRVRGNSPLHF
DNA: TGTGCCAGCAGGGTCAGGGGTAATTCACCCCTCCACTTT

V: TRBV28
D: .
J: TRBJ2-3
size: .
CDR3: CASSTAGTQGGDTQYF
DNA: TGTGCCAGCAGCACAGCCGGGACACAAGGGGGGGATACGCAGTATTTT

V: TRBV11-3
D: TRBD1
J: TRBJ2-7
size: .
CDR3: CAGSRAHGQGDEQYF
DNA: TGTGCCGGCAGCCGAGCACACGGACAGGGGGACGAGCAGTACTTC

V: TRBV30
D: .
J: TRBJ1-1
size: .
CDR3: CAWERAGVTEAFF
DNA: TGTGCCTGGGAGCGGGCGGGCGTCACTGAAGCTTTCTTT

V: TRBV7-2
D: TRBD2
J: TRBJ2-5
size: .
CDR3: CASSLGVAGRQETQYF
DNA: TGTGCCAGCAGCTTAGGGGTAGCGGGTCGCCAAGAGACCCAGTACTTC

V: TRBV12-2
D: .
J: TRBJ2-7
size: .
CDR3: CASRLAQYRGLTYEQYF
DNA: TGTGCAAGTCGCTTAGCTCAATACAGGGGTCTTACCTACGAGCAGTACTTC

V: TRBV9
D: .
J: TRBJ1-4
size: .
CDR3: CASSVEWENEKLFF
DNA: TGTGCCAGCAGCGTAGAGTGGGAAAATGAAAAACTGTTTTTT

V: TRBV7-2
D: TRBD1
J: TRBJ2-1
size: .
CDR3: CASSQISTGGTGLYGEQFF
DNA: TGTGCCAGCAGCCAGATCTCAACAGGAGGGACAGGATTATATGGCGAGCAGTTCTTC

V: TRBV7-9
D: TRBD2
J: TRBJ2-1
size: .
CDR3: CASMEVLAGDNEQFF
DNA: TGTGCCAGCATGGAGGTGCTAGCGGGGGACAATGAGCAGTTCTTC

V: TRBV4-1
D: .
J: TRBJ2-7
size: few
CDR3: CASSQTQTYEQYF
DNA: TGCGCCAGCAGCCAGACACAGACCTACGAGCAGTACTTC

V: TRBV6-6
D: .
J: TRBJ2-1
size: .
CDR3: CASSYGGNYNEQFF
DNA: TGTGCCAGCAGTTACGGGGGAAACTACAATGAGCAGTTCTTC

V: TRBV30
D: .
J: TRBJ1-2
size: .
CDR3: CAWSVDLNYGYTF
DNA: TGTGCCTGGAGTGTAGACTTAAACTATGGCTACACCTTC

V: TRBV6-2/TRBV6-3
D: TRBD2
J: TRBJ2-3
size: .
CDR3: CASSPRSGGGTDTQYF
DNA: TGTGCCAGCAGCCCACGCAGCGGGGGGGGCACAGATACGCAGTATTTT

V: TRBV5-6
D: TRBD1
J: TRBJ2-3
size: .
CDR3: CASSGTVSFKVGTDTQYF
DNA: TGTGCCAGCAGCGGGACAGTATCATTCAAGGTTGGCACAGATACGCAGTATTTT

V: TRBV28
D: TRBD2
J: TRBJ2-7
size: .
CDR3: CASSFSARTRSSYEQYF
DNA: TGTGCCAGCAGTTTTTCAGCGCGGACTAGGAGCTCCTACGAGCAGTACTTC

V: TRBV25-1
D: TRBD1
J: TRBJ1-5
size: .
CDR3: CASSEGAGGGNQPQHF
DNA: TGTGCCAGCAGTGAAGGGGCAGGGGGTGGCAATCAGCCCCAGCATTTT

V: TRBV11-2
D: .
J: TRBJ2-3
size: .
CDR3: CASSLFPSSHDTQYF
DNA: TGTGCCAGCAGCTTATTCCCCTCTTCCCACGATACGCAGTATTTT